This TCR beta chain was observed in a study of cytomegalovirus exposure and HLA in healthy donors. Produced via immunoSEQ multiplex PCR; TCRdb's table is partial and in-frame only. The repertoire has 160,000 or so clones, 85% of them found once; the top ten carry around 2.4%. Study outcomes and limitations: The authors enumerated 150 to 200 TCR beta chains as linked to cytomegalovirus. Diagnosis of cytomegalovirus status made by the classifier reportedly showed high specificity and sensitivity. While the bulk of TCR sequences proved rare, some public TCRs turned up in many donors.

In the case of this clone: As yet, its antigen is unknown.

The CDR3 runs 14 residues. The V gene's germline CDR1 is MNHNY and CDR2 SVGAGI (reference sequence). V was pared by 10 bases and J by 0 bases, with 7 bases of the junction left unmatched. The chain joins TRBV6-6 to TRBJ1-2; 8 bases match TRBD1. This sequence originates from a man aged 25-45 years in good health and CMV-seropositive. The sequenced material came from PBMCs. This chain's CDR3 is CATPAGGTNYGYTF. The CDR3 DNA follows: TGTGCCACTCCAGCAGGGGGCACTAACTATGGCTACACCTTC.